These T cell receptor beta chains were read from a single sample in a study of radiotherapy plus CTLA-4 blockade in lung cancer. TCRdb's copy holds only in-frame clones and misses some; the assay was immunoSEQ multiplex PCR. The sample lists about 110,000 clones; over 65% were seen once. The material sequenced was peripheral blood, taken from a patient treated with radiotherapy plus ipilimumab. Receptors originate from a human donor with non-small cell lung cancer that progressed on radiotherapy plus ipilimumab. Some clones in this sample may be carry-over from other donors' samples. Both conserved end residues are part of each CDR3. The D gene is left open where the match is weak.

J gene: TRBJ2-7
D gene: TRBD1
V gene: TRBV18
CDR3 protein: CASSTGTGNYEQYF

J gene: TRBJ1-2
D gene: NA
V gene: TRBV5-6
CDR3 protein: CASSPPDFGANYGYTF

J gene: TRBJ1-4
D gene: TRBD1
V gene: TRBV2
CDR3 protein: CASRNRGGEKLFF

J gene: TRBJ1-5
D gene: NA
V gene: TRBV6-1
CDR3 protein: CASSEAGDNNQPQHF

J gene: TRBJ2-1
D gene: NA
V gene: TRBV18
CDR3 protein: CASSTALGNNEQFF

J gene: TRBJ1-1
D gene: NA
V gene: TRBV7-9
CDR3 protein: CASSLVRGPRDTEAFF

J gene: TRBJ2-7
D gene: TRBD1
V gene: TRBV4-2
CDR3 protein: CASSQGDRGLSYEQYF

J gene: TRBJ2-7
D gene: NA
V gene: TRBV5-8
CDR3 protein: CASSWGPSSYEQYF

J gene: TRBJ2-1
D gene: NA
V gene: TRBV2
CDR3 protein: CASGERGRIHEQFF

J gene: TRBJ2-3
D gene: NA
V gene: TRBV23-1
CDR3 protein: CASSQVRAPDTQYF

J gene: TRBJ1-1
D gene: NA
V gene: TRBV7-8
CDR3 protein: CASSYGAWTNTEAFF

J gene: TRBJ2-7
D gene: TRBD1
V gene: TRBV7-9
CDR3 protein: CASSLWDRANEQYF

J gene: TRBJ2-1
D gene: TRBD2
V gene: TRBV30
CDR3 protein: CAWSRVAGVYNEQFF

J gene: TRBJ1-5
D gene: TRBD1
V gene: TRBV6-5
CDR3 protein: CASSRTGGQPQHF

J gene: TRBJ2-1
D gene: TRBD2
V gene: TRBV6-5
CDR3 protein: CASSLLAGGHNEQFF

J gene: TRBJ1-5
D gene: TRBD1
V gene: TRBV6-1
CDR3 protein: CASSEYRGPYSNQPQHF

J gene: TRBJ2-5
D gene: NA
V gene: TRBV7-3
CDR3 protein: CASSLSRQETQYF

J gene: TRBJ2-5
D gene: TRBD1
V gene: TRBV4-3
CDR3 protein: CASSQGTGDITQYF

J gene: TRBJ1-1
D gene: TRBD1
V gene: TRBV20-1
CDR3 protein: CSARDRVGVFF

J gene: TRBJ1-1
D gene: NA
V gene: TRBV5-1
CDR3 protein: CASSFSREIRKTEAFF

J gene: TRBJ1-3
D gene: NA
V gene: TRBV5-1
CDR3 protein: CASSLAGDPSGNTIYF

J gene: TRBJ2-7
D gene: TRBD2
V gene: TRBV7-9
CDR3 protein: CASDSGRFSVFSYEQYF

J gene: TRBJ1-1
D gene: NA
V gene: TRBV7-2
CDR3 protein: CASSRTPQGTEAFF

J gene: TRBJ2-7
D gene: NA
V gene: TRBV19
CDR3 protein: CASSMLASYEQYF

J gene: TRBJ2-5
D gene: TRBD2
V gene: TRBV5-1
CDR3 protein: CASSFMTSGAQETQYF

J gene: TRBJ2-6
D gene: NA
V gene: TRBV27
CDR3 protein: CASNSISGANVLTF

J gene: TRBJ1-4
D gene: NA
V gene: TRBV18
CDR3 protein: CASSPSTGTGNEKLFF

J gene: TRBJ2-2
D gene: TRBD2
V gene: TRBV5-4
CDR3 protein: CASSTGTSGYTGELFF

J gene: TRBJ2-7
D gene: NA
V gene: TRBV10-3
CDR3 protein: CAISDLRGEQYF

J gene: TRBJ1-5
D gene: TRBD1
V gene: TRBV2
CDR3 protein: CASSPTGPPQHF

J gene: TRBJ1-5
D gene: NA
V gene: TRBV29-1
CDR3 protein: CSVQGGGNQPQHF

J gene: TRBJ2-7
D gene: TRBD1
V gene: TRBV5-1
CDR3 protein: CASSSTGGMTYEQYF

J gene: TRBJ2-3
D gene: TRBD1
V gene: TRBV5-6
CDR3 protein: CASSLANRGLDTQYF

J gene: TRBJ1-2
D gene: NA
V gene: TRBV7-3
CDR3 protein: CASSPSGKDKYGYTF

J gene: TRBJ2-3
D gene: NA
V gene: TRBV7-3
CDR3 protein: CASSLTGTTDTQYF

J gene: TRBJ1-4
D gene: NA
V gene: TRBV19
CDR3 protein: CASSTTAREKLFF

J gene: TRBJ1-2
D gene: NA
V gene: TRBV6-5
CDR3 protein: CASSYRPGYGYTF

J gene: TRBJ2-2
D gene: NA
V gene: TRBV9
CDR3 protein: CASSVGPNTGELFF

J gene: TRBJ2-3
D gene: TRBD1
V gene: TRBV2
CDR3 protein: CASSRDRVGTDTQYF

J gene: TRBJ1-6
D gene: NA
V gene: TRBV7-8
CDR3 protein: CASSQHNSPLHF

J gene: TRBJ2-3
D gene: NA
V gene: TRBV7-9
CDR3 protein: CASSFALSLRDTQYF

J gene: TRBJ2-7
D gene: NA
V gene: TRBV10-3
CDR3 protein: CAISDSTTLSYEQYF

J gene: TRBJ2-5
D gene: NA
V gene: TRBV5-1
CDR3 protein: CASSYRPGGVGETQYF

J gene: TRBJ2-5
D gene: TRBD2
V gene: TRBV5-6
CDR3 protein: CASKRAGLETQYF

J gene: TRBJ2-3
D gene: NA
V gene: TRBV7-2
CDR3 protein: CASSFQGSDTQYF

J gene: TRBJ2-7
D gene: NA
V gene: TRBV4-2
CDR3 protein: CASSQPGDLLYEQYF

J gene: TRBJ2-2
D gene: TRBD2
V gene: TRBV5-1
CDR3 protein: CASSLEGEGELFF

J gene: TRBJ2-3
D gene: NA
V gene: TRBV4-2
CDR3 protein: CASSRDPVTFLDTQYF

J gene: TRBJ2-3
D gene: NA
V gene: TRBV7-3
CDR3 protein: CASSLKKKPFDTQYF

J gene: TRBJ2-7
D gene: TRBD1
V gene: TRBV7-8
CDR3 protein: CASSFPGQSSYEQYF

J gene: TRBJ1-6
D gene: TRBD1
V gene: TRBV7-2
CDR3 protein: CASRPVRQGSPLHF

J gene: TRBJ1-1
D gene: NA
V gene: TRBV6-5
CDR3 protein: CASSYQALNTEAFF

J gene: TRBJ1-2
D gene: TRBD1
V gene: TRBV7-2
CDR3 protein: CASSTGDRRYGYTF

J gene: TRBJ2-1
D gene: TRBD1
V gene: TRBV4-2
CDR3 protein: CASSHIARQGYNEQFF

J gene: TRBJ1-3
D gene: NA
V gene: TRBV9
CDR3 protein: CASSVGPTGENTIYF

J gene: TRBJ2-7
D gene: TRBD2
V gene: TRBV11-2
CDR3 protein: CASSLVLAGPLEQYF

J gene: TRBJ2-1
D gene: TRBD1
V gene: TRBV5-1
CDR3 protein: CASSWGQGIYNEQFF

J gene: TRBJ2-1
D gene: NA
V gene: TRBV19
CDR3 protein: CASAEKGSSLNEQFF

J gene: TRBJ2-6
D gene: NA
V gene: TRBV19
CDR3 protein: CASSISNTYSGANVLTF

J gene: TRBJ2-2
D gene: NA
V gene: TRBV28
CDR3 protein: CASSPRGVAGELFF